The sequence of this TCR beta chain was determined in a study of blood T cell repertoires in COVID-19. Generated by immunoSEQ multiplex PCR, the TCRdb table keeps only in-frame clones and is missing some. The sample contains 40,000 or so clones, 89% of which appear only once. This CDR3 region has 15 residues. The germline gives CDR1 SGHDT, CDR2 YYEEEE. The ends lost 3 bases at V and 0 bases at J; junction bases unmatched: 1. Sequences were obtained from peripheral blood. The rearrangement joins TRBV5-6 to TRBJ2-2, with 8 positions matching TRBD2. The TCR comes from a middle-aged man with active COVID-19. The CDR3 coding sequence is TGTGCCAGCAGCTCGGGAGGGTCGAACACCGGGGAGCTGTTTTTT. Its translation: CASSSGGSNTGELFF.